What follows are 9 T cell receptor beta chains derived from one specimen sequenced in a study of shared clonotypes between healthy human individuals. Clones were read by immunoSEQ multiplex PCR, and TCRdb kept only the in-frame ones, dropping some. The table records roughly 500,000 clones, 76% of them present only once. The source material was PBMCs. The receptors come from a woman aged 40 to 49 in good health. Some clones in this sample may be carry-over from other donors' samples.

The rearrangement uses TRBV25-1 and TRBJ2-3, with D possibly being TRBD2 (6 bases). The CDR3 consists of 12 residues. The V and J ends lost 6 bases and 6 bases respectively, with 10 bases between them. Germline-derived CDR1 and CDR2 are MGHDK and SYGVNS. As DNA, the CDR3 is TGTGCCAGCAGGGAGGCGGGGGATACGCAGTATTTT. Protein product: CASREAGDTQYF.

V gene TRBV10-3 combines with J gene TRBJ2-3, with TRBD2 matching over 8 bases. Looked up from germline, CDR1 is ENHRY and CDR2 is SYGVKD. V lost 0 bases, J lost 5 bases, and 7 bases stayed unmatched. The CDR3 is made up of 16 amino acids. The CDR3 region has the DNA TGTGCCATCAGTGAGTCCGGCGGGAGGATCGGAGATACGCAGTATTTT. Amino acid sequence: CAISESGGRIGDTQYF.

With regard to this clone: A far larger clone is just one base off, so this is likely a read error. The rearrangement uses TRBV6-5 and TRBJ2-7; D ambiguous. The V end lost 6 bases, the J end lost 0 bases, and 3 bases lay between the germline ends. This CDR3 region has 11 residues. Per germline, CDR1 MNHEY and CDR2 SVGAGI. The chain's CDR3 is CASSTSYEQYF. Here the CDR3 DNA reads TGTGCCAGCAGCACCTCCTACGAGCAGTACTTC.

Only one count was recorded for this clone. J is TRBJ1-2 and V is TRBV5-1; D remains unclear. Trimming pared 0 bases from V and 0 bases from J, leaving 6 bases between. The CDR3 has 14 amino acids. Germline CDR1 is SGHRS and CDR2 is YFSETQ. The CDR3 spells CASSLGRTNYGYTF. In DNA form, the CDR3 reads TGCGCCAGCAGCTTGGGGCGGACTAACTATGGCTACACCTTC.

The chain links TRBV14 to TRBJ2-6; no clear D gene. CDR1 and CDR2 (germline): SGHDN, FVKESK. The ends were cut back, 4 bases at V and 0 bases at J, with 13 bases in the middle. This CDR3 is 17 amino acids long. The CDR3 coding sequence is TGTGCCAGCAGCCCAGGAATCCTTCTCTCTGGGGCCAACGTCCTGACTTTC. Translating gives CASSPGILLSGANVLTF.

This chain joins TRBV6-5 and TRBJ1-4; D perhaps matches TRBD1 (6 bases). The germline V gene encodes CDR1 MNHEY and CDR2 SVGAGI. The CDR3 has 14 amino acids. V lost 5 bases, J lost 8 bases, and 15 bases lay in between. This CDR3 reads CASSEQQGSEKLFF. As DNA, the CDR3 is TGTGCCAGCAGTGAGCAACAGGGCTCGGAAAAACTGTTTTTT.

The chain couples TRBV6-6 to TRBJ2-3, with no clear D. Germline V gene lookup returns CDR1 MNHNY and CDR2 SVGAGI (reference sequence). Trimming took 10 bases from V and 0 from J, leaving 11 bases between them. This CDR3 contains 13 residues. CDR3 protein: CATREASTDTQYF. The CDR3 DNA follows: TGTGCCACCCGTGAGGCTAGCACAGATACGCAGTATTTT.

This rearrangement joins TRBV19 to TRBJ2-3; 7 nucleotides align to TRBD2. Germline trimming cut 3 bases from V and 10 bases from J; bases unmatched to any gene: 4. The CDR3 runs to 12 residues. From germline, CDR1 is LNHDA and CDR2 SQIVND (reference sequence). The CDR3: CASSMTAGAQYF. DNA of the CDR3: TGTGCCAGTAGTATGACGGCGGGGGCGCAGTATTTT.

This clone came up many times. V and J are TRBV7-3 and TRBJ2-1; D remains unclear. Germline CDR1 reads SGHTA; CDR2 reads FQGTGA. V shed 5 bases and J shed 9 bases, with 11 bases lying between them. The CDR3 runs to 12 residues. The CDR3 region is CASSPASSEQFF. The CDR3 DNA reads TGTGCCAGCAGCCCCGCTAGTTCTGAGCAGTTCTTC.